Shown below are 8 T cell receptor beta chains from a single sample sequenced in a study of cytomegalovirus exposure and HLA in healthy donors. Profiled with immunoSEQ multiplex PCR; TCRdb holds only in-frame clones, not every one. The data show about 76,000 clones, approximately 94% seen once. The specimen sequenced was PBMCs. The receptors were gathered from a woman under 30 in good health and CMV-seropositive.

This clone appeared once. The genes are TRBV11-1 and TRBJ2-5; TRBD2 matches 7 bases. V lost 5 bases and J lost 9; bases outside the gene matches: 12. The CDR3 is 14 residues long. The V gene's germline CDR1 is SGHAT and CDR2 FQDESV (reference sequence). DNA for the CDR3: TGTGCCAGCAGCCTAGTAGGGACGGCGGGAGCCCAGTACTTC. Its protein product is CASSLVGTAGAQYF.

This chain joins TRBV4-3 and TRBJ2-1, with D perhaps TRBD2 (6 bases). The CDR3 spans 16 residues. The germline V and J ends were trimmed by 5 bases and 6 bases, with 20 bases remaining between them. CDR1 is LGHNA, CDR2 YSLEER, per germline. Here the CDR3 DNA reads TGCGCCAGCAGCTCCACCCGACTCCTCGGGGGCAATGAGCAGTTCTTC. This gives the protein CASSSTRLLGGNEQFF.

This clone was seen a few times. The gene calls are TRBV6-5 and TRBJ2-7; 10 bases line up with TRBD1. CDR3 length: 13 amino acids. Germline CDR1 and CDR2: MNHEY and SVGAGI. V dropped 9 bases and J dropped 3; count of bases not matched to a gene: 5. The CDR3 sequence: CASTGTGDYEQYF. DNA of the CDR3: TGTGCCAGTACCGGGACAGGGGACTACGAGCAGTACTTC.

The CDR3 is CASSPRLGSQYEQYF. The CDR3, as DNA: TGCGCCAGCAGCCCCCGATTGGGCAGCCAGTACGAGCAGTACTTC. The rearrangement links TRBV4-1 to TRBJ2-7; D unclear. Between the trimmed V and J ends, which lost 4 bases and 4 bases, there was a span of 17 bases. Per germline, CDR1 MGHRA and CDR2 YSYEKL. The CDR3 runs to 15 residues.

The V and J genes are TRBV11-3 and TRBJ2-2, with 7 bases matching TRBD2. The CDR3 extends over 15 amino acids. The germline CDR1 and CDR2 sequences are SGHNT and YENEEA. V shed 7 bases and J 11 bases; nucleotides not matched to a gene: 16. The CDR3 reads CASKPLGGSPAELFF. In DNA, the CDR3 is TGTGCCAGCAAACCCCTCGGGGGGTCCCCGGCCGAGCTGTTTTTT.

The chain carries TRBV6-1 and TRBJ2-7; D might be TRBD1 (6 bases). V lost 7 bases and J lost 0, with 13 bases in between. Germline V lookup: CDR1 MNHNS, CDR2 SASEGT. This CDR3 is built from 14 residues. CDR3 coding DNA: TGTGCCAGCAAGGGGACACTGAGCTCCTACGAGCAGTACTTC. Its protein is CASKGTLSSYEQYF.

As for this clone: At one end the junction does not follow the germline gene, possibly because of a read error. The chain employs TRBV5-6 and TRBJ1-1; D is unclear. This CDR3 has 11 residues. The germline gives CDR1 SGHDT, CDR2 YYEEEE. CDR3 coding DNA: TGTGCCAGCATCTTGAACACTGAAGCTTTCTTT. Amino acids: CASILNTEAFF.

The chain is built from TRBV4-2 and TRBJ2-1; 11 bases map to TRBD2. Germline V gene data show CDR1 as LGHNA and CDR2 as YNFKEQ. CDR3 length: 17 amino acids. V shed 3 bases and J 4 bases; nucleotides not matched to a gene: 8. The CDR3 loop reads CASSQEGLADGYNEQFF. DNA for the CDR3: TGTGCCAGCAGCCAGGAGGGACTAGCGGACGGGTACAATGAGCAGTTCTTC.